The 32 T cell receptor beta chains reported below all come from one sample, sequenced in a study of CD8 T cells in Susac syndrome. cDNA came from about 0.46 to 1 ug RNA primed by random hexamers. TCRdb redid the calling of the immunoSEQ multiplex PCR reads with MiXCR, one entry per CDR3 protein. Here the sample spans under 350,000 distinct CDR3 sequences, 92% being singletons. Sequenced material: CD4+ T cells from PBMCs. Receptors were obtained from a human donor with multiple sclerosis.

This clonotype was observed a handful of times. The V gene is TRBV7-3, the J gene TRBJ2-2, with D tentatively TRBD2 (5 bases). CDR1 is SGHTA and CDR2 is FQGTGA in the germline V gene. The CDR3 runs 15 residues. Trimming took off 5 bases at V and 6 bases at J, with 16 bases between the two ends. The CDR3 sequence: CASSSPTTRAGELFF. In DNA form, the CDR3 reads TGTGCCAGCAGCAGTCCCACCACTAGGGCCGGGGAGCTGTTTTTT.

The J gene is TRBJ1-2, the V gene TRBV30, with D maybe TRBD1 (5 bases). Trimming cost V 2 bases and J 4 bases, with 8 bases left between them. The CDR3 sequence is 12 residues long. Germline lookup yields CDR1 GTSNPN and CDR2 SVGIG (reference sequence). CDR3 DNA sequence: TGTGCCTGGAGTACAGGAGCCTATGGCTACACCTTC. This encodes CAWSTGAYGYTF.

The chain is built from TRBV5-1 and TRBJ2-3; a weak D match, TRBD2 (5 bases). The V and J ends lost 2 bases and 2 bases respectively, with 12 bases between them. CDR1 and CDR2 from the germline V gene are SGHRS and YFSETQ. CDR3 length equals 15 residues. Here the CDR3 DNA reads TGCGCCAGCAGCTTCGGACTCCTTTACACAGATACGCAGTATTTT. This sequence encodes CASSFGLLYTDTQYF.

CDR3 protein: CASSLTGGQPQHF. CDR3 sequence (DNA): TGTGCCAGCAGCTTAACGGGGGGTCAGCCCCAGCATTTT. This sequence joins TRBV7-3 and TRBJ1-5, with D possibly matching TRBD1 (5 bases). V was cut by 0 bases and J by 6 bases, with 6 bases left in between. CDR3 length: 13 residues. Germline V gives CDR1 SGHTA, CDR2 FQGTGA.

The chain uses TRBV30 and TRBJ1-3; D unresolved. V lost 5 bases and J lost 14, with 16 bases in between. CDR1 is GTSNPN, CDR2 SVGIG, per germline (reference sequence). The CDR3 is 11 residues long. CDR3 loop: CAWGERVRVYF. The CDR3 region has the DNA TGTGCCTGGGGGGAACGGGTTCGGGTATATTTT.

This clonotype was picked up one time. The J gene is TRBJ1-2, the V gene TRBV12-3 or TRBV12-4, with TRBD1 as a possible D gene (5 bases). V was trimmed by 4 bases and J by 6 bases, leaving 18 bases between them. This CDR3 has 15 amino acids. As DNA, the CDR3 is TGTGCCAGCAGTTCGGGTCAGGGAAGGGGACATGGCTACACCTTC. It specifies CASSSGQGRGHGYTF.

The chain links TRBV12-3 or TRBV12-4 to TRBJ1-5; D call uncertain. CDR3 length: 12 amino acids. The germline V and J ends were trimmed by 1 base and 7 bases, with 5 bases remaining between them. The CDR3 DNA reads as TGTGCCAGCAGTTTAGAACTGCAGCCCCAGCATTTT. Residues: CASSLELQPQHF.

CDR3 in amino acids: CASSERGGPEAFF. In DNA form, the CDR3 reads TGTGCCAGTAGTGAGCGTGGGGGGCCTGAAGCTTTCTTT. The V call is TRBV19, the J call TRBJ1-1, with TRBD1 as a possible D gene (6 bases). CDR3 length: 13 residues. Trimming removed 5 bases at V and 6 bases at J, with 13 bases between. CDR1 and CDR2 (germline): LNHDA, SQIVND (reference sequence).

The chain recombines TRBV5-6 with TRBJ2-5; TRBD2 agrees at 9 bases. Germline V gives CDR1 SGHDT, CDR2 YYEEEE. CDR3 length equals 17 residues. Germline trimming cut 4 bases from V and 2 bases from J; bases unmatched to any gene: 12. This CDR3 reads CASSTSGLARIQETQYF. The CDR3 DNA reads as TGTGCCAGCAGCACCTCCGGACTAGCGCGGATACAAGAGACCCAGTACTTC. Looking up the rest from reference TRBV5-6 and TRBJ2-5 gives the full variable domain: DAGVTQSPTHLIKTRGQQVTLRCSPKSGHDTVSWYQQALGQGPQFIFQYYEEEERQRGNFPDRFSGHQFPNYSSELNVNALLLGDSALYLCASSTSGLARIQETQYFGPGTRLLVL.

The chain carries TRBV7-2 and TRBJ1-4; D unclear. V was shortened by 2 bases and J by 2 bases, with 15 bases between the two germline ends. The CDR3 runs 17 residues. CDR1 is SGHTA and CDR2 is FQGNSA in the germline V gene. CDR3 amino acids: CASSLLGSRRTNEKLFF. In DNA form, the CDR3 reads TGTGCCAGCAGCTTACTCGGCAGTAGAAGGACTAATGAAAAACTGTTTTTT.

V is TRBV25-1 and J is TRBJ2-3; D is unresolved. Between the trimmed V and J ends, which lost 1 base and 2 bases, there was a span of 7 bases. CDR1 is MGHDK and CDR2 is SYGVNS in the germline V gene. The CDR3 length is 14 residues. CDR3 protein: CASSEWANTDTQYF. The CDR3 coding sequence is TGTGCCAGCAGTGAATGGGCAAACACAGATACGCAGTATTTT.

CDR3 nucleotides: TGCAGTGCCCTCCGGGACAGCTATGGCTACACCTTC. It codes for CSALRDSYGYTF. The gene calls are TRBV20-1 and TRBJ1-2; 7 nucleotides line up with TRBD1. Germline V lookup: CDR1 DFQATT, CDR2 SNEGSKA (reference sequence). Trimming took 6 bases from V and 4 from J; bases not matched to a gene: 5. The CDR3 has 12 residues.

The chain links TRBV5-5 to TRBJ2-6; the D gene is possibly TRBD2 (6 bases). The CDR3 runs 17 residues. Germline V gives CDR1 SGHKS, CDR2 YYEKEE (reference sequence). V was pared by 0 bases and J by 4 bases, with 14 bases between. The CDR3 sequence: CASSLAIRGSGANVLTF. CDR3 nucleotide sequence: TGTGCCAGCAGCTTGGCCATTCGGGGGTCAGGGGCCAACGTCCTGACTTTC. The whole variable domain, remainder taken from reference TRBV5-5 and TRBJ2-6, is DAGVTQSPTHLIKTRGQQVTLRCSPISGHKSVSWYQQVLGQGPQFIFQYYEKEERGRGNFPDRFSARQFPNYSSELNVNALLLGDSALYLCASSLAIRGSGANVLTFGAGSRLTVL.

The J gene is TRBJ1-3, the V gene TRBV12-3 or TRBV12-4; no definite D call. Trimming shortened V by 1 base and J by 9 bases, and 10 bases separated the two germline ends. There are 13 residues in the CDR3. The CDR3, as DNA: TGTGCCAGCAGTTTAGAAACAGTGGGCACCATATATTTT. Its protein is CASSLETVGTIYF.

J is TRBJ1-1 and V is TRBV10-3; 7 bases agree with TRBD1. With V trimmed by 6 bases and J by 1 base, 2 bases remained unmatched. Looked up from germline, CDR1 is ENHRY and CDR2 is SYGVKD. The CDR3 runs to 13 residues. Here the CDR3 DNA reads TGTGCCATCAGAGGGGGCGCGAACACTGAAGCTTTCTTT. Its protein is CAIRGGANTEAFF.

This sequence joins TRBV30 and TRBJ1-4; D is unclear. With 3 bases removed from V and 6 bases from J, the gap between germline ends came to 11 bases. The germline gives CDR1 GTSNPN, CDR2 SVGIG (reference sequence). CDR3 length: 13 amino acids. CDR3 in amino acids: CAWSGRSYEKLFF. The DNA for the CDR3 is TGTGCCTGGAGCGGAAGGTCCTATGAAAAACTGTTTTTT.

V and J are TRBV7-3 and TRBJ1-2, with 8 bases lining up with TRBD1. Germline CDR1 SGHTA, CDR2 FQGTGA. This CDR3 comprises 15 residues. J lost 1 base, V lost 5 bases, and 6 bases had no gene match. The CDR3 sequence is CASSVQGGNNYGYTF. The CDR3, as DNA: TGTGCCAGCAGCGTACAGGGGGGAAATAACTATGGCTACACCTTC.

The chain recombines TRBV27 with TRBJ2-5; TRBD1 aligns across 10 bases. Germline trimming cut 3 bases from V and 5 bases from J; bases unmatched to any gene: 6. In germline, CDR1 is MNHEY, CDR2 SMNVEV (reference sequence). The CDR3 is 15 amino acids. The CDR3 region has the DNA TGTGCCAGCAGTTTGGGGGGACAGGGGCGGGAGACCCAGTACTTC. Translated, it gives CASSLGGQGRETQYF.

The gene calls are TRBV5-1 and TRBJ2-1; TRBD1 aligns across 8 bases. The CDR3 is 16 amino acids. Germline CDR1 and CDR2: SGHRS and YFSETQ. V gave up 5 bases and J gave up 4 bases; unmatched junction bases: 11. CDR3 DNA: TGCGCCAGCAGGGGGATCCCAGGGGGCACGTACAATGAGCAGTTCTTC. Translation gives CASRGIPGGTYNEQFF. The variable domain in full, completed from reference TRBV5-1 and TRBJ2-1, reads KAGVTQTPRYLIKTRGQQVTLSCSPISGHRSVSWYQQTPGQGLQFLFEYFSETQRNKGNFPGRFSGRQFSNSRSEMNVSTLELGDSALYLCASRGIPGGTYNEQFFGPGTRLTVL.

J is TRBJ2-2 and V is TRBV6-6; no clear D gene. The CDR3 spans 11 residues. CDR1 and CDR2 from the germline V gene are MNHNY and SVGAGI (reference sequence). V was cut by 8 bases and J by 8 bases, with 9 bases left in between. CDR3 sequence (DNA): TGTGCCAGCGCAAGAGAGGGGGAGCTGTTTTTT. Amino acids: CASAREGELFF.

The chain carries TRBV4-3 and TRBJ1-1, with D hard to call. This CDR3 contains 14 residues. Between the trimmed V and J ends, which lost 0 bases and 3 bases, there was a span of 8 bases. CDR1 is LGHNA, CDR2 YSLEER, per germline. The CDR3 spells CASSQDPDDTEAFF. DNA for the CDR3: TGCGCCAGCAGCCAAGATCCGGATGACACTGAAGCTTTCTTT.

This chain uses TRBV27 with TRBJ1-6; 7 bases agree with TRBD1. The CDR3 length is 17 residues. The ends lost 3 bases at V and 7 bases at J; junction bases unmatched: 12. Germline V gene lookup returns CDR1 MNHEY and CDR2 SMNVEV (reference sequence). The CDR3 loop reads CASSFFGQQGTNSPLHF. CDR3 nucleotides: TGTGCCAGCAGTTTCTTTGGCCAACAGGGGACCAATTCACCCCTCCACTTT.

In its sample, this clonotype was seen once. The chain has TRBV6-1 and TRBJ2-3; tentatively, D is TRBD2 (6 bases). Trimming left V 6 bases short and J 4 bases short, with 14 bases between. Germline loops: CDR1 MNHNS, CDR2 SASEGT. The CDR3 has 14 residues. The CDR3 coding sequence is TGTGCCAGCAGCAGTGGTAGGGAGGCAGATACGCAGTATTTT. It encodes CASSSGREADTQYF.

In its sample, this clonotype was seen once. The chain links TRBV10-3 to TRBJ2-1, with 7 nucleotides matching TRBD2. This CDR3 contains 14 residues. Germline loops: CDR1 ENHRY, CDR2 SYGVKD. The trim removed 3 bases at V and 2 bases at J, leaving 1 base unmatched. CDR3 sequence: CAISDGTTYNEQFF. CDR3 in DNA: TGTGCCATCAGTGATGGGACTACCTACAATGAGCAGTTCTTC.

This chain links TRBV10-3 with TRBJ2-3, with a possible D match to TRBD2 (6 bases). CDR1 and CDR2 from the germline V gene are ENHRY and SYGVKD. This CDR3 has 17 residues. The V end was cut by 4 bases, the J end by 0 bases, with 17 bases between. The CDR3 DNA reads TGTGCCATCAGTGGACGAGGAGGGAAAACTAGCACAGATACGCAGTATTTT. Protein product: CAISGRGGKTSTDTQYF.

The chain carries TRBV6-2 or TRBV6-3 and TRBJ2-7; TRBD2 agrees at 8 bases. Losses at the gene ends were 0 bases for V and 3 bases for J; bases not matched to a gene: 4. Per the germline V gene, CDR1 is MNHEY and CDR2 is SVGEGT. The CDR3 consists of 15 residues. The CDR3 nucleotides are TGTGCCAGCAGTTACTCAGGACTAGCCAACTACGAGCAGTACTTC. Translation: CASSYSGLANYEQYF.

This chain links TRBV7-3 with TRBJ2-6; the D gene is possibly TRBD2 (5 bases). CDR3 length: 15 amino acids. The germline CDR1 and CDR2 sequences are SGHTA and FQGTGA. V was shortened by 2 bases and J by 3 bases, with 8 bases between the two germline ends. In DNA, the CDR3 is TGTGCCAGCAGCTTATACGGGGTTGGGGCCAACGTCCTGACTTTC. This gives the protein CASSLYGVGANVLTF.

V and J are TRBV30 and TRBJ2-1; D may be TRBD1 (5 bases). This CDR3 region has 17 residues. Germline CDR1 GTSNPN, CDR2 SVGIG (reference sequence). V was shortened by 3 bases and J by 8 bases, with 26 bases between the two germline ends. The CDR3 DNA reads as TGTGCCTGGAGAGGTTCGGAATGGGGCCTATCCGGTGATGAGCAGTTCTTC. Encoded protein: CAWRGSEWGLSGDEQFF.

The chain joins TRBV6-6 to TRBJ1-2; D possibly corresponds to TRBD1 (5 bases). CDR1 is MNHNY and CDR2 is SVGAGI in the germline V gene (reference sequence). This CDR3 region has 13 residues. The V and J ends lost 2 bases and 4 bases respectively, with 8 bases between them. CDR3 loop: CASSYLTAYGYTF. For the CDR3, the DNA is TGTGCCAGCAGTTACCTGACAGCCTATGGCTACACCTTC.

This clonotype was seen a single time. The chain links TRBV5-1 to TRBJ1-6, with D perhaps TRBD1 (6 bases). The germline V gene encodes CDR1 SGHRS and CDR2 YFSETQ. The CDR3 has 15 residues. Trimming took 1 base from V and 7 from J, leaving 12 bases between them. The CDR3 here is CASSLTQGHNSPLHF. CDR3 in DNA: TGCGCCAGCAGCTTGACACAGGGCCACAATTCACCCCTCCACTTT.

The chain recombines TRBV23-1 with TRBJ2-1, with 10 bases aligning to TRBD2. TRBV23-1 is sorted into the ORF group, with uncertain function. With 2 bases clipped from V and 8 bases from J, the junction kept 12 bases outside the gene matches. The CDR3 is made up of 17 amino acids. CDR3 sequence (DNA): TGCGCCAGCAGTCAACGAAATAGCGGGGGGCCTGGCTATGAGCAGTTCTTC. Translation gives CASSQRNSGGPGYEQFF.

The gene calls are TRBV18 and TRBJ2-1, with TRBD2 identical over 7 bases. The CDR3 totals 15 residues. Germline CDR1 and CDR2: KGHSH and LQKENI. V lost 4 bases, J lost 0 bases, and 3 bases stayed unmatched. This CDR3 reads CASSLSSGSYNEQFF. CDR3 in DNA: TGTGCCAGCTCACTCTCTAGCGGCTCCTACAATGAGCAGTTCTTC.